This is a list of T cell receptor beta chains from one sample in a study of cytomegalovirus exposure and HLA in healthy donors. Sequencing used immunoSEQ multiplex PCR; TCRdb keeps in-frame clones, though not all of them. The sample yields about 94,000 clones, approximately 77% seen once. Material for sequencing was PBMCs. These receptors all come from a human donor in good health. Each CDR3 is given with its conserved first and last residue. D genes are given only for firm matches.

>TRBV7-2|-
CASSKGLQRTYEQYF
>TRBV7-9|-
CASSWAGRHQPQHF
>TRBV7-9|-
CAGSFTDIYGYTF
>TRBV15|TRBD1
CATSRDGGQGNEKLFF
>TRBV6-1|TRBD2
CASSEALWGGTYEQYF
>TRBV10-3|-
CAIRTDTVTEAFF
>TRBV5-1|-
CASSLNRQGSNEKLFF
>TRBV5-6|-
CASSPLRQYNEQFF
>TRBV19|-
CASRLQGYPYNEQFF
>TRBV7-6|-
CASSMGSQPGYSNQPQHF
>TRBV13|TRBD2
CASSLGFSSGSRVGELFF
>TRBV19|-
CASSPPDRSYTNEQFF
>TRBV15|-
CATSRDQGTYYGYTF
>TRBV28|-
CASEGPVYEQYF
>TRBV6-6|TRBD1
CASSYSDRANQPQHF
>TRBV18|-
CASSLPDRPREGYTF
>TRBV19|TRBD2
CASSIGSGGYSTDTQYF
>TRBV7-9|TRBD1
CASSPQGANSPLHF